This T cell receptor (beta chain) was recovered during a study of neoadjuvant anti-PD-1 for oral cavity cancer. Repertoires were generated with immunoSEQ multiplex PCR, while TCRdb's copy carries only in-frame clones and drops some. This table has some 70,000 clones, about 85% appearing once. CDR1 and CDR2 (germline): SGHDT, YYEEEE. This CDR3 has 12 amino acids. V shed 6 bases and J shed 3 bases, with 9 bases lying between them. Time point specified: after neoadjuvant nivolumab, at surgical resection. The receptor was derived from a person between 40 and 79 years old with oral cavity squamous cell carcinoma. The specimen was PBMCs, collected after nivolumab (anti-PD-1) treatment. This chain connects TRBV5-6 to TRBJ2-5; D not certain. The CDR3 spells CASTLNKETQYF. CDR3 coding DNA: TGTGCCAGCACCCTGAATAAAGAGACCCAGTACTTC.